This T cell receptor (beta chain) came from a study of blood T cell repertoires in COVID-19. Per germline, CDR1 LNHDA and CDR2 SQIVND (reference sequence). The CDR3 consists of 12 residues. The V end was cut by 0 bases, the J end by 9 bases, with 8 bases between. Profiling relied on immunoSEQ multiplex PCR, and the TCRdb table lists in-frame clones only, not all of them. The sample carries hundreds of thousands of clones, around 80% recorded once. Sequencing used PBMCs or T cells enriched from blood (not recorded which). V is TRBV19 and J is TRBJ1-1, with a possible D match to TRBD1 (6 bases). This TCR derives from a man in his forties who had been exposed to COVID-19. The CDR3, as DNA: TGTGCCAGTAGTATAGAGGGACAACAAGCTTTCTTT. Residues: CASSIEGQQAFF.